This T cell receptor beta chain was identified in a study of blood T cell repertoires in COVID-19. As for the study in general: Material from acute and convalescent COVID-19 was sourced from the United States, Italy and Spain. T cells, B-cell-depleted T cells, or PBMCs supplied cDNA or gDNA.

In the study's own analysis: Researchers report that nucleated cell counts were estimated from reference gene primer amplification. Some clones are missing from TCRdb's copy, which holds only in-frame ones; the method was immunoSEQ multiplex PCR. V and J calls and clone size are as listed in that table; D and trimming were resolved from the DNA. The repertoire holds tens of thousands of clones, with roughly 76% as singletons. The clonotype originates from an older woman with acute or convalescent COVID-19. What was sequenced was peripheral blood.

CDR3 amino acids: CASSFSTARNTEAFF. The CDR3 region has the DNA TGTGCCAGCAGCTTTAGTACAGCTCGTAACACTGAAGCTTTCTTT. V usage is TRBV11-2 and J usage is TRBJ1-1; D is unclear. The V end lost 3 bases, the J end lost 2 bases, and 13 bases lay between the germline ends. Per germline, CDR1 SGHAT and CDR2 FQNNGV. The CDR3 is 15 amino acids. Complete variable domain (other parts from reference TRBV11-2 and TRBJ1-1): EAGVAQSPRYKIIEKRQSVAFWCNPISGHATLYWYQQILGQGPKLLIQFQNNGVVDDSQLPKDRFSAERLKGVDSTLKIQPAKLEDSAVYLCASSFSTARNTEAFFGQGTRLTVV.